The 22 T cell receptor beta chains presented below share a single source sample, sequenced in a study of regulatory T cells in long-lasting Graves disease. For TCR beta, libraries came from iRepertoire HTBI primers and Arm-PCR of CDR3 regions. MiXCR, run by TCRdb on the multiplex PCR reads, gives a single entry per CDR3 protein. The profile shows around 460,000 distinct CDR3 sequences, 20% to 25% of them singletons. Time point: persistent/refractory GD, antithyroid drugs over 5 years with positive TRAb. TCR sequences were obtained from RNA taken from PBMCs. The source material was peripheral blood mononuclear cells (PBMCs), sampled when the disease was refractory, from a patient treated with antithyroid drugs. The receptor set was obtained from a female donor with Graves disease.

This clonotype was picked up many times. This chain connects TRBV6-1 to TRBJ2-5, with 8 bases matching TRBD1. Germline V gene data show CDR1 as MNHNS and CDR2 as SASEGT. Germline trimming cut 6 bases from V and 5 bases from J; bases unmatched to any gene: 5. This CDR3 spans 13 amino acids. DNA of the CDR3: TGTGCCAGCAGGACAGGGGACCCGGAGACCCAGTACTTC. It codes for CASRTGDPETQYF.

This clonotype was seen a few times. The rearrangement joins TRBV5-5 to TRBJ2-2; D unclear. Looked up from germline, CDR1 is SGHKS and CDR2 is YYEKEE (reference sequence). This CDR3 contains 12 residues. The ends were cut back, 6 bases at V and 7 bases at J, with 10 bases in the middle. The CDR3 DNA follows: TGTGCCAGCAAAGCAGAAAGCGGGGAGCTGTTTTTT. It specifies CASKAESGELFF.

In this sample, this clonotype turned up many times. The V and J genes are TRBV28 and TRBJ1-2; D call uncertain. Germline CDR1 is MDHEN and CDR2 is SYDVKM. The V end lost 7 bases, the J end lost 2 bases, and 11 bases lay between the germline ends. This CDR3 comprises 13 residues. In nucleotides, the CDR3 is TGTGCCAGCATCTCAACCTTCAACTATGGCTACACCTTC. Amino acids: CASISTFNYGYTF.

The gene calls are TRBV13 and TRBJ2-1, with 13 positions matching TRBD2. This CDR3 contains 15 residues. CDR1 is PRHDT, CDR2 FYEKMQ, per germline (reference sequence). V lost 6 bases and J lost 7; bases outside the gene matches: 6. CDR3 residues: CASRPGTSGENEQFF. The CDR3, as DNA: TGTGCCAGCAGGCCCGGGACTAGCGGGGAGAATGAGCAGTTCTTC.

The CDR3 sequence is CASSLLAQETQYF. The DNA of the CDR3 is TGTGCCAGCAGCTTACTAGCGCAAGAGACCCAGTACTTC. The chain combines TRBV7-9 with TRBJ2-5; tentatively, D is TRBD2 (6 bases). V was trimmed by 2 bases and J by 2 bases, leaving 6 bases between them. There are 13 residues in the CDR3. The germline gives CDR1 SEHNR, CDR2 FQNEAQ (reference sequence).

J is TRBJ2-1 and V is TRBV28; 8 positions agree with TRBD1. V lost 5 bases and J lost 3; bases outside the gene matches: 12. The germline gives CDR1 MDHEN, CDR2 SYDVKM. This CDR3 region has 17 residues. CDR3 amino acids: CASSPPLSGGHYNEQFF. The DNA for the CDR3 is TGTGCCAGCAGTCCCCCTCTTTCAGGGGGCCACTACAATGAGCAGTTCTTC. The full variable domain, completed using reference TRBV28 and TRBJ2-1, is DVKVTQSSRYLVKRTGEKVFLECVQDMDHENMFWYRQDPGLGLRLIYFSYDVKMKEKGDIPEGYSVSREKKERFSLILESASTNQTSMYLCASSPPLSGGHYNEQFFGPGTRLTVL.

This clonotype appeared once. A much larger clone sits a single nucleotide away, making a read error possible. The gene calls are TRBV7-2 and TRBJ1-6; no clear D gene. Germline CDR1 SGHTA, CDR2 FQGNSA. The CDR3 sequence is 14 residues long. CDR3 loop: CACSLERANSPLHF. The CDR3 DNA reads as TGTGCCTGCAGCTTAGAACGGGCGAATTCACCCCTCCACTTT. Full variable domain (missing parts from reference TRBV7-2 and TRBJ1-6): GAGVSQSPSNKVTEKGKDVELRCDPISGHTALYWYRQSLGQGLEFLIYFQGNSAPDKSGLPSDRFSAERTGGSVSTLTIQRTQQEDSAVYLCACSLERANSPLHFGNGTRLTVT.

This clonotype occurred a few times. V usage is TRBV7-2 and J usage is TRBJ1-3; D unclear. This CDR3 comprises 14 residues. The V end was cut by 5 bases, the J end by 5 bases, with 13 bases between. Per the germline V gene, CDR1 is SGHTA and CDR2 is FQGNSA. This chain's CDR3 is CASSPGWARNTIYF. In DNA form, the CDR3 reads TGTGCCAGCAGCCCCGGATGGGCCCGAAACACCATATATTTT.

The chain carries TRBV12-3 or TRBV12-4 and TRBJ2-7; 8 bases line up with TRBD1. V was clipped by 5 bases and J by 0 bases; unmatched bases: 6. CDR3 length equals 15 residues. CDR3 DNA: TGTGCCAGCAGTCGTGGACAGGGATACTCCTACGAGCAGTACTTC. Amino acids: CASSRGQGYSYEQYF.

The gene calls are TRBV30 and TRBJ2-5; a possible D gene is TRBD2 (6 bases). The CDR3 totals 14 residues. Germline CDR1 GTSNPN, CDR2 SVGIG (reference sequence). Between the trimmed V and J ends, which lost 0 bases and 2 bases, there was a span of 10 bases. Here the CDR3 DNA reads TGTGCCTGGAGTGTCCTAGCGAAGCAAGAGACCCAGTACTTC. This gives the protein CAWSVLAKQETQYF.

This clonotype was seen ten or more times. The V call is TRBV29-1, the J call TRBJ1-1; a possible D gene is TRBD1 (5 bases). The CDR3 spans 15 residues. Trimming shortened V by 6 bases and J by 1 base, and 18 bases separated the two germline ends. The germline gives CDR1 SQVTM, CDR2 ANQGSEA. CDR3: CSVVFSQGENTEAFF. CDR3 bases: TGCAGCGTAGTCTTTAGTCAGGGAGAGAACACTGAAGCTTTCTTT.

Details on this clonotype: A read error is possible here, since a much larger clone lies one base away. The CDR3 carries no conserved terminal phenylalanine or tryptophan, so it likely arises from a read error. The chain joins TRBV19 to TRBJ1-2; D gene unclear. The CDR3 is made up of 14 amino acids. Per the germline V gene, CDR1 is LNHDA and CDR2 is SQIVND (reference sequence). The V and J ends lost 10 bases and 7 bases respectively, with 22 bases between them. The CDR3 protein is CATRSKEGFSGYTS. Here the CDR3 DNA reads TGTGCCACCCGATCTAAGGAGGGATTCTCTGGCTACACCTCC.

The V call is TRBV20-1, the J call TRBJ2-3; 8 bases match TRBD2. The CDR3 has 14 residues. Germline CDR1 reads DFQATT; CDR2 reads SNEGSKA (reference sequence). Unmatched junction bases numbered 4, after V lost 4 bases and J lost 1 base. As DNA, the CDR3 is TGCAGTGCTACCTTAGCGGGGCGCACAGATACGCAGTATTTT. This codes for CSATLAGRTDTQYF.

The chain couples TRBV5-1 to TRBJ2-5; D possibly matches TRBD1 or TRBD2 (5 bases each). V shed 1 base and J shed 2 bases, with 15 bases lying between them. The CDR3 has 16 amino acids. The germline gives CDR1 SGHRS, CDR2 YFSETQ. The CDR3 DNA reads as TGCGCCAGCAGCTTGCCCGGGGTGAGGGGACAAGAGACCCAGTACTTC. Amino acid sequence: CASSLPGVRGQETQYF.

This clonotype was seen at least ten times. The junction does not match germline at one end; this may be a read error. This sequence joins TRBV28 and TRBJ1-2, with a weak D call TRBD1 (6 bases). Germline-derived CDR1 and CDR2 are MDHEN and SYDVKM. The CDR3 has 14 amino acids. The CDR3 DNA follows: TGTGCCAGCAGTGAAACAGGGCCTAATTATGGCTACACCTTC. Its protein is CASSETGPNYGYTF.

The chain links TRBV7-9 to TRBJ2-3; TRBD2 agrees at 8 bases. Looked up from germline, CDR1 is SEHNR and CDR2 is FQNEAQ (reference sequence). The CDR3 runs 16 residues. V was pared by 6 bases and J by 2 bases, with 10 bases of the junction left unmatched. The CDR3, as DNA: TGTGCCAGCAGGCCCCGGCGAGCGGGAGTCACAGATACGCAGTATTTT. Amino acid sequence: CASRPRRAGVTDTQYF.

At least ten counts were recorded for this clonotype. This chain links TRBV12-3 or TRBV12-4 with TRBJ2-5; TRBD2 might be the D (5 bases). V dropped 4 bases and J dropped 6 bases, with 15 bases sitting between them. The CDR3 runs 14 residues. The CDR3 region is CASSSTVEEKTQYF. CDR3 nucleotide sequence: TGTGCCAGCAGTTCCACCGTGGAGGAGAAGACCCAGTACTTC.

The chain is built from TRBV19 and TRBJ1-1; D not resolved. V lost 4 bases, J lost 1 base, and 7 bases lay in between. This CDR3 has 13 amino acids. Germline V CDR1 and CDR2: LNHDA, SQIVND (reference sequence). The CDR3 DNA reads TGTGCCAGTAGTACTAACAGGAACACTGAAGCTTTCTTT. Its translation is CASSTNRNTEAFF. Full variable domain (remainder filled in from reference TRBV19 and TRBJ1-1): DGGITQSPKYLFRKEGQNVTLSCEQNLNHDAMYWYRQDPGQGLRLIYYSQIVNDFQKGDIAEGYSVSREKKESFPLTVTSAQKNPTAFYLCASSTNRNTEAFFGQGTRLTVV.

The chain couples TRBV6-2 or TRBV6-3 to TRBJ2-7, with 11 bases aligning to TRBD1. CDR1 MNHEY and CDR2 SVGEGT come from the germline V gene. The CDR3 spans 14 residues. V lost 7 bases, J lost 2 bases, and 4 bases stayed unmatched. The CDR3 loop is CASTWTGGPYEQYF. The CDR3, as DNA: TGTGCCAGCACTTGGACAGGGGGCCCCTACGAGCAGTACTTC.

Ten or more counts support this clonotype. J is TRBJ2-5 and V is TRBV12-3 or TRBV12-4, with TRBD1 as a possible D gene (6 bases). Trimming took 3 bases from V and 4 from J, leaving 9 bases between them. The CDR3 contains 13 residues. CDR3 sequence reads: CASSLDRRETQYF. In DNA, the CDR3 is TGTGCCAGCAGTTTGGACAGAAGAGAGACCCAGTACTTC.

The chain is built from TRBV7-2 and TRBJ2-2; 14 bases map to TRBD2. Trimming cost V 1 base and J 4 bases; bases outside gene matches: 2. This CDR3 is 17 amino acids long. Germline values: CDR1 SGHTA, CDR2 FQGNSA. CDR3 protein: CASSLGTSGRSTGELFF. The CDR3 DNA reads TGTGCCAGCAGCTTAGGGACTAGCGGGAGGTCCACCGGGGAGCTGTTTTTT. Full variable domain (rest looked up from reference TRBV7-2 and TRBJ2-2): GAGVSQSPSNKVTEKGKDVELRCDPISGHTALYWYRQSLGQGLEFLIYFQGNSAPDKSGLPSDRFSAERTGGSVSTLTIQRTQQEDSAVYLCASSLGTSGRSTGELFFGEGSRLTVL.

This clonotype turned up a few times. The chain couples TRBV11-2 to TRBJ2-7; 9 bases match TRBD2. V lost 5 bases and J lost 2; bases outside the gene matches: 13. The CDR3 extends over 17 amino acids. CDR1 and CDR2 (germline): SGHAT, FQNNGV. CDR3 sequence reads: CASSQGWGGLAAYEQYF. Written as DNA, the CDR3 is TGTGCCAGCAGCCAAGGCTGGGGGGGACTAGCCGCCTACGAGCAGTACTTC.